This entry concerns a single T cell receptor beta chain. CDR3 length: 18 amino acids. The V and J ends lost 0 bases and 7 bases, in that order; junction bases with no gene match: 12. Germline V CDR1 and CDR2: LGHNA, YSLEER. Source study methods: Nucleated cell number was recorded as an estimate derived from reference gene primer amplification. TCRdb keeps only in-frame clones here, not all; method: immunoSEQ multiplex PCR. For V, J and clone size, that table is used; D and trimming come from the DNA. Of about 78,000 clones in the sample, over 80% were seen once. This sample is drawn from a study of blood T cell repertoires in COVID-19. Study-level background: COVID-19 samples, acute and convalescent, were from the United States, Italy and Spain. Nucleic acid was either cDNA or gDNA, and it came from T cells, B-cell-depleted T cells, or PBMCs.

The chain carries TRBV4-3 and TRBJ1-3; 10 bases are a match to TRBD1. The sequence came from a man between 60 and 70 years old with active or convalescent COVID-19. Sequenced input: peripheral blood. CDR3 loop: CASSQEGRDRGQRNTIYF. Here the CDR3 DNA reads TGCGCCAGCAGCCAAGAGGGTCGGGACAGGGGTCAAAGGAACACCATATATTTT.